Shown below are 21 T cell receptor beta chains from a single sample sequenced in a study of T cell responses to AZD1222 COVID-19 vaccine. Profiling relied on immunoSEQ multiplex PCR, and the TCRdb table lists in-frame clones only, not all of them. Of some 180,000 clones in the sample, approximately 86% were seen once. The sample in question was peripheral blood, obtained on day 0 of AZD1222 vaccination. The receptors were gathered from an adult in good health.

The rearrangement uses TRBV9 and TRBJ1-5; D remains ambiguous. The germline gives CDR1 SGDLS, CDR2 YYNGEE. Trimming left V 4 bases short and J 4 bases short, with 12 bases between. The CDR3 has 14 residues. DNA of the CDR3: TGTGCCAGCAGCCCCCAGGCCAGAAATCAGCCCCAGCATTTT. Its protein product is CASSPQARNQPQHF. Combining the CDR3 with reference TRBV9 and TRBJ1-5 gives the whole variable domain DSGVTQTPKHLITATGQRVTLRCSPRSGDLSVYWYQQSLDQGLQFLIQYYNGEERAKGNILERFSAQQFPDLHSELNLSSLELGDSALYFCASSPQARNQPQHFGDGTRLSIL.

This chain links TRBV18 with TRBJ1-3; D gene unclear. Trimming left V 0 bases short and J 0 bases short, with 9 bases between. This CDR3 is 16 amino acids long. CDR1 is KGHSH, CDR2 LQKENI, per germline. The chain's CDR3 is CASSPPSRGSGNTIYF. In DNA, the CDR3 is TGTGCCAGCTCACCACCAAGCCGGGGCTCTGGAAACACCATATATTTT.

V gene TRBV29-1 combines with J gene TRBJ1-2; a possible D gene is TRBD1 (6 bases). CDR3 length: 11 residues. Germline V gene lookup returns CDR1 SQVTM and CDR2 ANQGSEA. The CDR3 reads CITAQGGGYTF. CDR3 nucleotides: TGCATCACGGCACAGGGTGGTGGCTACACCTTC.

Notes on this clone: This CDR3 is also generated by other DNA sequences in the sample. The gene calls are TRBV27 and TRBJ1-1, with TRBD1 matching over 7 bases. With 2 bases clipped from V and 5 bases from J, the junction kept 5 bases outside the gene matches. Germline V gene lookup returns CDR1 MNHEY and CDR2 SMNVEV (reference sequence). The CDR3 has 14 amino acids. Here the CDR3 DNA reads TGTGCCAGCAGTTTAAACAGGGGAGGGACTGAAGCTTTCTTT. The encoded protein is CASSLNRGGTEAFF.

The CDR3 DNA reads TGTGCCAGCAGCTCTATTTGGATGGGACAGGGTTTCGGGGGCTACACCTTC. Translated, it gives CASSSIWMGQGFGGYTF. The rearrangement links TRBV28 to TRBJ1-2, with 9 bases matching TRBD1. With V trimmed by 6 bases and J by 8 bases, 19 bases remained unmatched. There are 17 residues in the CDR3. Per germline, CDR1 MDHEN and CDR2 SYDVKM.

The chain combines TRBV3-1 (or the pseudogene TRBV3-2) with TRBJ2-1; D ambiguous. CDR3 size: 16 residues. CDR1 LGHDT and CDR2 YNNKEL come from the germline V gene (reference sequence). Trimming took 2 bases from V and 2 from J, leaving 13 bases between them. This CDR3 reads CASSQPRTPTYNEQFF. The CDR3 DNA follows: TGTGCCAGCAGCCAACCGAGGACCCCCACCTACAATGAGCAGTTCTTC.

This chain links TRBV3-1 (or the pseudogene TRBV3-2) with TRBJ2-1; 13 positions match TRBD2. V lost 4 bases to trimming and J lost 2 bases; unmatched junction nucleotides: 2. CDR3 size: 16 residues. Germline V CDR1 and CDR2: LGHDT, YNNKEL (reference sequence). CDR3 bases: TGTGCCAGCAGCCCCGGACTAGCGGGAGCCTACAATGAGCAGTTCTTC. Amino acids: CASSPGLAGAYNEQFF.

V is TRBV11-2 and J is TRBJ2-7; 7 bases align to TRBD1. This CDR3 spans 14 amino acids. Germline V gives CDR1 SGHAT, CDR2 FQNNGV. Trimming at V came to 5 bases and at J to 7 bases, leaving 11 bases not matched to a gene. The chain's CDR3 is CASSPTQGWREQYF. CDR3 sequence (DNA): TGTGCCAGCAGCCCCACACAGGGGTGGAGAGAGCAGTACTTC.

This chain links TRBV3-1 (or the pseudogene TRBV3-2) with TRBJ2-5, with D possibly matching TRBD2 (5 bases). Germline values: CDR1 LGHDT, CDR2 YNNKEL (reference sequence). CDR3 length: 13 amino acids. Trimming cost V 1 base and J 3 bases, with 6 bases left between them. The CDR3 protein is CASSQGREETQYF. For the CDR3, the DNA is TGTGCCAGCAGCCAAGGGCGGGAAGAGACCCAGTACTTC.

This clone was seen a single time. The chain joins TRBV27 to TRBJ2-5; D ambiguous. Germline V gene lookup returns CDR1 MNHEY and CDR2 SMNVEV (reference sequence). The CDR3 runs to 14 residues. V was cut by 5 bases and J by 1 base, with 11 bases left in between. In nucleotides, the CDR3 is TGTGCCAGCAGTCCCTCGGCGGTCCAAGAGACCCAGTACTTC. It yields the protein CASSPSAVQETQYF.

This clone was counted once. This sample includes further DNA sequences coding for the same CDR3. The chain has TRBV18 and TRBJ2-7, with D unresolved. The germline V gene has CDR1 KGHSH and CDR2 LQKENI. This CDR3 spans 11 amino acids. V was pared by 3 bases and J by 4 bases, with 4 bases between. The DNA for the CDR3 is TGTGCCAGCTCACCGGGATACGAGCAGTACTTC. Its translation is CASSPGYEQYF.

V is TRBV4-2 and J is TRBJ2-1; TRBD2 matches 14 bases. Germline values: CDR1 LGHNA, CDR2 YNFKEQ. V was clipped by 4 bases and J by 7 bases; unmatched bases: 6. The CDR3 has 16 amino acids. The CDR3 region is CASSRRLAGGGNEQFF. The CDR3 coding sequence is TGTGCCAGCAGCCGCAGACTAGCGGGAGGGGGAAATGAGCAGTTCTTC.

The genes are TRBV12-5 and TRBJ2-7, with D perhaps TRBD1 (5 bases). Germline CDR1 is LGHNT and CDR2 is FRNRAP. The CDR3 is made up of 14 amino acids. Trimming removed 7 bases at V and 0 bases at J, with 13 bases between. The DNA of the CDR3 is TGTGCTAGTGCCACCCAGGGCGACTCCTACGAGCAGTACTTC. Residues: CASATQGDSYEQYF.

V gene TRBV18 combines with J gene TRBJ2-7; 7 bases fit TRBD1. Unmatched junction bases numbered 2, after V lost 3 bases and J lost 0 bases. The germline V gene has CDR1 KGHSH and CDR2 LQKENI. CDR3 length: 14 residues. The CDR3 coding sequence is TGTGCCAGCTCACCGGACAGGACCTCCTACGAGCAGTACTTC. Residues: CASSPDRTSYEQYF.

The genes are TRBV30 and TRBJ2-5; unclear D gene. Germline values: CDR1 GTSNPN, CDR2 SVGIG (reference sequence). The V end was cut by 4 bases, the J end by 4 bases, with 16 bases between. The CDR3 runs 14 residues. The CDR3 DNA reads TGTGCCTGGACCAGGACCCGTCCCGCAGAGACCCAGTACTTC. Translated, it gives CAWTRTRPAETQYF.

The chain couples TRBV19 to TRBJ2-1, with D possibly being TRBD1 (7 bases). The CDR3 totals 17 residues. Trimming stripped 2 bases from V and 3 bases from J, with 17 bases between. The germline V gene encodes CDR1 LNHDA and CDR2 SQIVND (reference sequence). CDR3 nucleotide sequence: TGTGCCAGTAGTATATGGCGGGGACAGCTTTACTACAATGAGCAGTTCTTC. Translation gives CASSIWRGQLYYNEQFF.

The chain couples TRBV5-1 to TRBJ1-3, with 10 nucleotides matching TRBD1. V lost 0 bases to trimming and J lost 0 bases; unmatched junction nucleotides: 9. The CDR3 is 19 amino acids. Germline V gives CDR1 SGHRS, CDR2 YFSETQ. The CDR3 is CASSLGTGGSLSSGNTIYF. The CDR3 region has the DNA TGCGCCAGCAGCTTGGGGACAGGGGGTTCCCTTTCCTCTGGAAACACCATATATTTT.

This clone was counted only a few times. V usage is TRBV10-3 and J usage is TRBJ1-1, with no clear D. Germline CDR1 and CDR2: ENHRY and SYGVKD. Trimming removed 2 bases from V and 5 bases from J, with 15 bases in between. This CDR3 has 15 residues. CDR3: CAISERVGRWTEAFF. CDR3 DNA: TGTGCCATCAGTGAGAGGGTGGGTAGGTGGACTGAAGCTTTCTTT.

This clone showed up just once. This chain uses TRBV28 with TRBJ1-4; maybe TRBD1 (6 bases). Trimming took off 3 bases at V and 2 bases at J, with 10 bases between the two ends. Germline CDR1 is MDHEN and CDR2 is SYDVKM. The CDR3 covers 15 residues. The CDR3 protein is CASSFFTGTNEKLFF. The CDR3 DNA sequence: TGTGCCAGCAGTTTCTTCACAGGGACTAATGAAAAACTGTTTTTT.

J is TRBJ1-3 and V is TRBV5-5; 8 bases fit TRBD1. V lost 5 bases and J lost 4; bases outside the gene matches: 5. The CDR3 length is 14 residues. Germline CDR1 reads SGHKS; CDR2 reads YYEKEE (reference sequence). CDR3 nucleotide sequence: TGTGCCAGCAGTACGACAGGGGACGGAAACACCATATATTTT. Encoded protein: CASSTTGDGNTIYF. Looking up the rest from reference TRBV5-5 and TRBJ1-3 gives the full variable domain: DAGVTQSPTHLIKTRGQQVTLRCSPISGHKSVSWYQQVLGQGPQFIFQYYEKEERGRGNFPDRFSARQFPNYSSELNVNALLLGDSALYLCASSTTGDGNTIYFGEGSWLTVV.

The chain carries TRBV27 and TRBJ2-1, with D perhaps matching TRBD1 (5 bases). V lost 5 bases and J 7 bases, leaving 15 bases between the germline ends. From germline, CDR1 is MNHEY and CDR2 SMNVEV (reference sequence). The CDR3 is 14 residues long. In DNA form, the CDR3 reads TGTGCCAGCAGTCCTCATTCGACAGTGAATGAGCAGTTCTTC. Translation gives CASSPHSTVNEQFF.